This passage covers 20 T cell receptor beta chains from one sample sequenced in a study of cytomegalovirus exposure and HLA in healthy donors. The PCR had 60 Vbeta and 13 Jbeta primers. Measured with immunoSEQ multiplex PCR; TCRdb has only the in-frame clones, and not every one. This table has some 110,000 clones, around 15% appearing once. Material for sequencing was PBMCs. Receptors originate from a female donor in good health and CMV-seronegative.

CDR3 loop: CASSLPRTSGWEKLFF. In DNA form, the CDR3 reads TGTGCCAGCAGCTTACCCCGGACTAGCGGGTGGGAAAAACTGTTTTTT. The chain links TRBV7-3 to TRBJ1-4; D call uncertain. CDR1 and CDR2 (germline): SGHTA, FQGTGA. The germline V and J ends were trimmed by 2 bases and 8 bases, with 18 bases remaining between them. This CDR3 spans 16 amino acids.

The chain recombines TRBV28 with TRBJ2-3; the match to TRBD2 covers 7 bases. This CDR3 contains 15 residues. CDR1 is MDHEN and CDR2 is SYDVKM in the germline V gene. Trimming removed 3 bases from V and 4 bases from J; junction bases left unmatched: 7. CDR3 coding DNA: TGTGCCAGCAGTTTGGGGTCGCTAGCGGCAGATACGCAGTATTTT. It encodes CASSLGSLAADTQYF. The full variable domain, rest sourced from reference TRBV28 and TRBJ2-3, is DVKVTQSSRYLVKRTGEKVFLECVQDMDHENMFWYRQDPGLGLRLIYFSYDVKMKEKGDIPEGYSVSREKKERFSLILESASTNQTSMYLCASSLGSLAADTQYFGPGTRLTVL.

The genes are TRBV30 and TRBJ2-7; unclear D gene. Germline-derived CDR1 and CDR2 are GTSNPN and SVGIG (reference sequence). V lost 0 bases to trimming and J lost 6 bases, with 15 bases between them. The length of the CDR3 is 14 residues. The CDR3 protein is CAWSVHALASEQYF. The DNA of the CDR3 is TGTGCCTGGAGTGTACACGCCCTGGCCTCCGAGCAGTACTTC.

The chain uses TRBV11-1 and TRBJ1-1; 7 positions agree with TRBD1. The CDR3 has 16 residues. Germline CDR1 reads SGHAT; CDR2 reads FQDESV (reference sequence). V shed 5 bases and J 0 bases; nucleotides not matched to a gene: 9. This CDR3 reads CASSRQGDNLNTEAFF. In nucleotides, the CDR3 is TGTGCCAGCAGCAGACAGGGAGATAACCTGAACACTGAAGCTTTCTTT.

The V gene is TRBV4-3, the J gene TRBJ2-3; 7 nucleotides line up with TRBD2. The V and J ends lost 1 base and 5 bases, in that order; junction bases with no gene match: 18. Germline CDR1 LGHNA, CDR2 YSLEER. The CDR3 is 19 residues long. Here the CDR3 DNA reads TGCGCCAGCAGCCAAGGCGGTCGCCTAGAGGGAGGGCCCGGAGATACGCAGTATTTT. Protein sequence: CASSQGGRLEGGPGDTQYF.

This clone was observed a few times. This chain uses TRBV5-4 with TRBJ2-1; D unresolved. Looked up from germline, CDR1 is SGHNT and CDR2 is YYREEE (reference sequence). This CDR3 comprises 15 residues. V gave up 0 bases and J gave up 1 base, with 8 bases separating them. CDR3 DNA sequence: TGTGCCAGCAGCTTGGGGCAGTCTTCCTACAATGAGCAGTTCTTC. As protein: CASSLGQSSYNEQFF.

As to this clone: At one boundary the junction diverges from the germline segment, which might be a read error. The chain has TRBV7-7 and TRBJ2-1; 10 bases match TRBD2. Per the germline V gene, CDR1 is SSHAT and CDR2 is FNYEAQ (reference sequence). CDR3 size: 16 residues. CDR3 sequence reads: CASSLVAGGSYNEQFF. CDR3 coding DNA: TGTGCTAGCAGCCTCGTAGCGGGGGGCTCCTACAATGAGCAGTTCTTC.

This clone was counted only a few times. The gene calls are TRBV7-9 and TRBJ1-4, with a possible D match to TRBD1 (5 bases). This CDR3 has 13 amino acids. V lost 8 bases, J lost 4 bases, and 11 bases lay in between. Germline V gene lookup returns CDR1 SEHNR and CDR2 FQNEAQ (reference sequence). The CDR3 region has the DNA TGTGCCAGCGACGACAGCAATAATGAAAAACTGTTTTTT. This translates into CASDDSNNEKLFF.

The V and J genes are TRBV19 and TRBJ1-1, with TRBD1 identical over 10 bases. Trimming cost V 6 bases and J 11 bases; bases outside gene matches: 6. Per the germline V gene, CDR1 is LNHDA and CDR2 is SQIVND (reference sequence). The CDR3 covers 12 residues. The chain's CDR3 is CASRRQGAGAFF. In DNA form, the CDR3 reads TGTGCCAGTAGGAGACAGGGGGCTGGGGCTTTCTTT.

The chain has TRBV29-1 and TRBJ2-7; 9 nucleotides line up with TRBD1. Trimming cost V 4 bases and J 3 bases; bases outside gene matches: 7. Germline CDR1 SQVTM, CDR2 ANQGSEA. CDR3 length: 14 amino acids. The DNA for the CDR3 is TGCAGCGTTGTAGGGACAGGGTTCCTCTACGAGCAGTACTTC. Its protein is CSVVGTGFLYEQYF.

The chain links TRBV14 to TRBJ2-3; 10 positions agree with TRBD2. V trimming: 3 bases; J trimming: 5 bases; junction bases outside the gene matches: 8. The CDR3 length is 16 residues. Germline V gene sequence: CDR1 SGHDN, CDR2 FVKESK. CDR3 bases: TGTGCCAGCAGCCACGCCGGGACTAGCGTGGTAGATACGCAGTATTTT. It yields the protein CASSHAGTSVVDTQYF.

V gene TRBV5-4 combines with J gene TRBJ2-4; 8 bases match TRBD1. V lost 2 bases, J lost 5 bases, and 3 bases stayed unmatched. The germline CDR1 and CDR2 sequences are SGHNT and YYREEE (reference sequence). This CDR3 region has 14 residues. The CDR3 region is CASSLGQGENIQYF. CDR3 in DNA: TGTGCCAGCAGCTTAGGACAGGGCGAAAACATTCAGTACTTC.

The V gene is TRBV6-1, the J gene TRBJ1-5; weak D call: TRBD1 (6 bases). This CDR3 contains 13 residues. The V gene lost 11 bases and the J gene lost 7 bases, with 18 bases spanning the gap. The germline gives CDR1 MNHNS, CDR2 SASEGT. The CDR3 sequence: CAGNRESSQPQHF. CDR3 sequence (DNA): TGTGCCGGAAACAGGGAATCGAGCCAGCCCCAGCATTTT.

V gene TRBV5-4 combines with J gene TRBJ2-1; TRBD2 might be the D (7 bases). V dropped 5 bases and J dropped 1 base, with 16 bases sitting between them. The CDR3 is 16 residues long. CDR1 and CDR2 (germline): SGHNT, YYREEE (reference sequence). CDR3 bases: TGTGCCAGCAGTAGTACGGGGGGCGGGTCCTACAATGAGCAGTTCTTC. Its translation is CASSSTGGGSYNEQFF.

The CDR3 loop reads CASTSDRATYGYTF. In nucleotides, the CDR3 is TGTGCCAGTACCTCGGACAGGGCGACCTATGGCTACACCTTC. This chain uses TRBV19 with TRBJ1-2; TRBD1 agrees at 8 bases. CDR1 is LNHDA, CDR2 SQIVND, per germline (reference sequence). The V and J ends lost 7 bases and 4 bases, in that order; junction bases with no gene match: 8. The CDR3 loop spans 14 amino acids.

V usage is TRBV19 and J usage is TRBJ2-4; no clear D gene. Trimming took off 3 bases at V and 1 base at J, with 10 bases between the two ends. Germline V gives CDR1 LNHDA, CDR2 SQIVND (reference sequence). The CDR3 is 15 amino acids. CDR3 amino acids: CASSILPVAKNIQYF. In nucleotides, the CDR3 is TGTGCCAGTAGTATCCTCCCAGTCGCCAAAAACATTCAGTACTTC. The full variable domain, rest sourced from reference TRBV19 and TRBJ2-4, is DGGITQSPKYLFRKEGQNVTLSCEQNLNHDAMYWYRQDPGQGLRLIYYSQIVNDFQKGDIAEGYSVSREKKESFPLTVTSAQKNPTAFYLCASSILPVAKNIQYFGAGTRLSVL.

The chain couples TRBV5-6 to TRBJ2-7; the match to TRBD1 covers 7 bases. Germline V gene sequence: CDR1 SGHDT, CDR2 YYEEEE. The CDR3 spans 12 residues. J lost 4 bases, V lost 5 bases, and 3 bases had no gene match. CDR3 DNA sequence: TGTGCCAGCAGTCGACAGGGTTACGAGCAGTACTTC. It translates to CASSRQGYEQYF.

This clone was found a few times. V usage is TRBV29-1 and J usage is TRBJ2-1; D is possibly TRBD1 (6 bases). The V gene's germline CDR1 is SQVTM and CDR2 ANQGSEA. This CDR3 has 13 residues. V was pared by 3 bases and J by 3 bases, with 9 bases between. The CDR3 sequence: CSVEGAGYNEQFF. The DNA of the CDR3 is TGCAGCGTTGAGGGGGCAGGCTACAATGAGCAGTTCTTC.

This clone occurred a few times. CDR3 in amino acids: CASSQDRVNTGELFF. The CDR3 nucleotides read TGCGCCAGCAGCCAAGACAGGGTGAACACCGGGGAGCTGTTTTTT. The chain carries TRBV4-3 and TRBJ2-2; D possibly corresponds to TRBD1 (5 bases). The CDR3 is 15 residues long. The V gene lost 0 bases and the J gene lost 1 base, with 6 bases spanning the gap. Looked up from germline, CDR1 is LGHNA and CDR2 is YSLEER.

The CDR3 coding sequence is TGTGCCAGGAGGGGAGGCACATATAGCAATCAGCCCCAGCATTTT. Its translation is CARRGGTYSNQPQHF. J is TRBJ1-5 and V is TRBV25-1; possibly TRBD1 for D (5 bases). The length of the CDR3 is 15 residues. Trimming left V 9 bases short and J 0 bases short, with 15 bases between. Germline loops: CDR1 MGHDK, CDR2 SYGVNS.